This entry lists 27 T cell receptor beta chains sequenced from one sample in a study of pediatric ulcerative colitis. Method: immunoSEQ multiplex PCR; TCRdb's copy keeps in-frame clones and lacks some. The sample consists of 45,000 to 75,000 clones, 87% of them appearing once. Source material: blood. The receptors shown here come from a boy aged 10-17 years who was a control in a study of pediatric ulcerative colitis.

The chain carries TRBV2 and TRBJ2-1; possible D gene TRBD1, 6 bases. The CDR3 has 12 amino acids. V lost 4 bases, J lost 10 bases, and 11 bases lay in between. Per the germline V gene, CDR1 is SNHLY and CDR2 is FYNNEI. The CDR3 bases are TGTGCCAGCAGTGGGACAGCCAGAGAGCAGTTCTTC. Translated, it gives CASSGTAREQFF.

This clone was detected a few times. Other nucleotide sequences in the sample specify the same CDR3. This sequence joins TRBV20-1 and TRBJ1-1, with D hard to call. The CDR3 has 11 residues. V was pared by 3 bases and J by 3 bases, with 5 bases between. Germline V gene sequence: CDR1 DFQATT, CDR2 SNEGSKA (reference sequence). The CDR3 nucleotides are TGCAGTGCTAGCCGAGACACTGAAGCTTTCTTT. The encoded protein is CSASRDTEAFF.

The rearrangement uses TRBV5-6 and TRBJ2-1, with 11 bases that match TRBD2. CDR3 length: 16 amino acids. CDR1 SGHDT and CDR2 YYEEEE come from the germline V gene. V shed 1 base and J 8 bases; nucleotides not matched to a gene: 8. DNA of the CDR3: TGTGCCAGCAGCTTGACTAGCGGGAGTCCAGAGTATGAGCAGTTCTTC. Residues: CASSLTSGSPEYEQFF.

This CDR3 reads CASSEYKGHGGELFF. Here the CDR3 DNA reads TGTGCCAGCAGTGAATACAAGGGGCACGGCGGGGAGCTGTTTTTT. This chain uses TRBV25-1 with TRBJ2-2, with D possibly being TRBD1 (5 bases). Trimming left V 0 bases short and J 7 bases short, with 12 bases between. This CDR3 is 15 amino acids long. In germline, CDR1 is MGHDK, CDR2 SYGVNS. Full variable domain (rest looked up from reference TRBV25-1 and TRBJ2-2): EADIYQTPRYLVIGTGKKITLECSQTMGHDKMYWYQQDPGMELHLIHYSYGVNSTEKGDLSSESTVSRIRTEHFPLTLESARPSHTSQYLCASSEYKGHGGELFFGEGSRLTVL.

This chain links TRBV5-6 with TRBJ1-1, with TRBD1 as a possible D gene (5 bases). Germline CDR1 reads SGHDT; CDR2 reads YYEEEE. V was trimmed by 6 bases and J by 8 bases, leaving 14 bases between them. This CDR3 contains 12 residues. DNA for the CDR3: TGTGCCAGCACCCTTGGAGGGGTAGAAGCTTTCTTT. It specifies CASTLGGVEAFF.

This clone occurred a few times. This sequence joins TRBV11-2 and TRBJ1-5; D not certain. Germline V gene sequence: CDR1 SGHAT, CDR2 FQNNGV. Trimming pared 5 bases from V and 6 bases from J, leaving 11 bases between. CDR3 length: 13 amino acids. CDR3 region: CASSPGLRQPQHF. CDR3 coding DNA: TGTGCCAGCAGCCCGGGCCTACGTCAGCCCCAGCATTTT.

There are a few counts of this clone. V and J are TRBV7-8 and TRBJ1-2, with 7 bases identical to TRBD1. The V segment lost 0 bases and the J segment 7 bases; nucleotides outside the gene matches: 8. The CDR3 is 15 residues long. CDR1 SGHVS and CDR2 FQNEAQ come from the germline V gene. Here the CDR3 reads CASSLAEGQSGGYTF. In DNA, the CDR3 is TGTGCCAGCAGCTTAGCTGAGGGACAGTCGGGTGGCTACACCTTC.

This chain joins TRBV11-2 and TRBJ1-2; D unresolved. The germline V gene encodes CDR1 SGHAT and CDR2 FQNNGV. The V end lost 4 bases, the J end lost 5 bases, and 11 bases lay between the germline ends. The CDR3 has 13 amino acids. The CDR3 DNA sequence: TGTGCCAGCAGCTCTCTTAGGGTGTATGGCTACACCTTC. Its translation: CASSSLRVYGYTF.

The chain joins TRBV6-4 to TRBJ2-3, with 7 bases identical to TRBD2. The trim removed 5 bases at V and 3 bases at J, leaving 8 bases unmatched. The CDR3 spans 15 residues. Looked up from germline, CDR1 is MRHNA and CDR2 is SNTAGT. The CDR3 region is CASSLDAGETDTQYF. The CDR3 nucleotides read TGTGCCAGCAGTCTCGACGCGGGAGAGACAGATACGCAGTATTTT.

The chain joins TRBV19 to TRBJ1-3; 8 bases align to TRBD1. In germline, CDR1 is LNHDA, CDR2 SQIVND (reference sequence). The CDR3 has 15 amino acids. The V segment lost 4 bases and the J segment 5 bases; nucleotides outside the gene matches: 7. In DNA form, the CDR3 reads TGTGCCAGTAGTACGACCGGGACAGGAAGAAACACCATATATTTT. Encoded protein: CASSTTGTGRNTIYF.

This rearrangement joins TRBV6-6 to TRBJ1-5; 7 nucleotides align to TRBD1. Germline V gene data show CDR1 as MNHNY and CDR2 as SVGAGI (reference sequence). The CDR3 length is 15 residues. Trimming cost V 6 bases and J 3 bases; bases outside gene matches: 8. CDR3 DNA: TGTGCCAGCAGCCCCGGACAGGTGATCAATCAGCCCCAGCATTTT. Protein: CASSPGQVINQPQHF.

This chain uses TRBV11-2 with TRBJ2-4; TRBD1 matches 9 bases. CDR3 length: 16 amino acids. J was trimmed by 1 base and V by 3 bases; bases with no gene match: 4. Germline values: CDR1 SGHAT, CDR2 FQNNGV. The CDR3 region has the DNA TGTGCCAGCAGCTTTACAGGGGGCTTGGCCAAAAACATTCAGTACTTC. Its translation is CASSFTGGLAKNIQYF.

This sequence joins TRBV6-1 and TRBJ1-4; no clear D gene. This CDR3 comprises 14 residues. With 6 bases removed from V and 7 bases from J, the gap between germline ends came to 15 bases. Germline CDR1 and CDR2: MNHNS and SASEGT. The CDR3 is CASRNGVLGEKLFF. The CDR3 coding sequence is TGTGCCAGCAGAAACGGGGTCCTAGGTGAAAAACTGTTTTTT.

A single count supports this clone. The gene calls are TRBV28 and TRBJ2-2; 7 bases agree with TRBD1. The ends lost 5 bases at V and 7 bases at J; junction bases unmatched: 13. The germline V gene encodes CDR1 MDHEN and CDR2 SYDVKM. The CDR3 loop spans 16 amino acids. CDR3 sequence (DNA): TGTGCCAGCAGTCTCCACAGGGGAGTGAGGGGCGGGGAGCTGTTTTTT. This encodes CASSLHRGVRGGELFF.

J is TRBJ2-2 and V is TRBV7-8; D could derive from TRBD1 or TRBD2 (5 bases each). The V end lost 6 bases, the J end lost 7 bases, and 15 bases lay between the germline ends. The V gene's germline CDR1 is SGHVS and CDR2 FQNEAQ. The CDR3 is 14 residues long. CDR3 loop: CASRSTGASGELFF. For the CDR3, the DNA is TGTGCCAGCAGATCCACCGGGGCCAGCGGGGAGCTGTTTTTT.

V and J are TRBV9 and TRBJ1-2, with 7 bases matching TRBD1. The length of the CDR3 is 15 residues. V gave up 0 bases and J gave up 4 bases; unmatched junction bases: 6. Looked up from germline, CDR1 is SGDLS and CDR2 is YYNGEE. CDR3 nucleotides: TGTGCCAGCAGCGTAGATCCGGGACAGATCTATGGCTACACCTTC. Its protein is CASSVDPGQIYGYTF.

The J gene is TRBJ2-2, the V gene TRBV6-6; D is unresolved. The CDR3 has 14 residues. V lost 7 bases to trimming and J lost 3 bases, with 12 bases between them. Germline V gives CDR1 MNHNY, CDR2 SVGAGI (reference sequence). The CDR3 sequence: CASMGRFYTGELFF. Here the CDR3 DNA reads TGTGCCAGCATGGGCAGGTTTTACACCGGGGAGCTGTTTTTT.

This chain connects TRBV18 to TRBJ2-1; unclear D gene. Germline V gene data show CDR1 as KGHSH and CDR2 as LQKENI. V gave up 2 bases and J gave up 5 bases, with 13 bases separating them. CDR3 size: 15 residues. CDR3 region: CASSPSRSPDNEQFF. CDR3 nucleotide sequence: TGTGCCAGCTCACCAAGCCGTAGCCCAGACAATGAGCAGTTCTTC. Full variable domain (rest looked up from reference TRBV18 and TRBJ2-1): NAGVMQNPRHLVRRRGQEARLRCSPMKGHSHVYWYRQLPEEGLKFMVYLQKENIIDESGMPKERFSAEFPKEGPSILRIQQVVRGDSAAYFCASSPSRSPDNEQFFGPGTRLTVL.

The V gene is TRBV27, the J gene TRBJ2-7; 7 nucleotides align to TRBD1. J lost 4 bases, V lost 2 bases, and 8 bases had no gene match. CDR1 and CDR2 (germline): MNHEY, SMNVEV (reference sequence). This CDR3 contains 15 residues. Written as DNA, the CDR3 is TGTGCCAGCAGTTTAAAAATGGGACAGACTTACGAGCAGTACTTC. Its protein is CASSLKMGQTYEQYF.

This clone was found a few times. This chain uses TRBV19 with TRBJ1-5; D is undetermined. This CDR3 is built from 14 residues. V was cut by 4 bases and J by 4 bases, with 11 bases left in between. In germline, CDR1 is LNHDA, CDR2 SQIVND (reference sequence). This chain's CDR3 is CASSTGILNQPQHF. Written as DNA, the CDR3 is TGTGCCAGTAGTACGGGAATCCTTAATCAGCCCCAGCATTTT.

DNA for the CDR3: TGTGCCAGCAGCTTCCTATGGGCCCCTAATTCACCCCTCCACTTT. It yields the protein CASSFLWAPNSPLHF. This chain links TRBV5-6 with TRBJ1-6; D ambiguous. Trimming took 2 bases from V and 6 from J, leaving 12 bases between them. CDR3 length: 15 amino acids. Germline CDR1 SGHDT, CDR2 YYEEEE.

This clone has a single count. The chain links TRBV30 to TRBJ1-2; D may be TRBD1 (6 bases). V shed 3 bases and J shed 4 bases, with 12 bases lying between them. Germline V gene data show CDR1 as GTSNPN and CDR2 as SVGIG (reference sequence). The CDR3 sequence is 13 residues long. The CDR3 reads CAWRTGGTYGYTF. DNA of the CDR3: TGTGCCTGGAGGACAGGCGGGACCTATGGCTACACCTTC. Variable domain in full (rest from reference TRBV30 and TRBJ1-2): SQTIHQWPATLVQPVGSPLSLECTVEGTSNPNLYWYRQAAGRGLQLLFYSVGIGQISSEVPQNLSASRPQDRQFILSSKKLLLSDSGFYLCAWRTGGTYGYTFGSGTRLTVV.

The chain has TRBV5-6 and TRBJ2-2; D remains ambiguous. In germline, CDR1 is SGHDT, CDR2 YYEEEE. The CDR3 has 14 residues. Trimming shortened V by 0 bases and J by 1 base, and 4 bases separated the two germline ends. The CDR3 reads CASSLAVNTGELFF. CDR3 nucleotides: TGTGCCAGCAGCTTGGCGGTGAACACCGGGGAGCTGTTTTTT.

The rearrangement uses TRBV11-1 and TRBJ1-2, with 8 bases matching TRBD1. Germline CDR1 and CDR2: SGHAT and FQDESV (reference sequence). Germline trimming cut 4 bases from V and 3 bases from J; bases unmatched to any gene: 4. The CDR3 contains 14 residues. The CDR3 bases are TGTGCCAGCAGCTCGACACAGGGGGACTATGGCTACACCTTC. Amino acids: CASSSTQGDYGYTF.

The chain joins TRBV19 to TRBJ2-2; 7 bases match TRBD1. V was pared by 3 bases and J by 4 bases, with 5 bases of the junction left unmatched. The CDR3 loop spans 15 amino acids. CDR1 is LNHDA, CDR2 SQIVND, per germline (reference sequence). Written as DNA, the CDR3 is TGTGCCAGTAGTATGGGACAGTCGATCACCGGGGAGCTGTTTTTT. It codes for CASSMGQSITGELFF.

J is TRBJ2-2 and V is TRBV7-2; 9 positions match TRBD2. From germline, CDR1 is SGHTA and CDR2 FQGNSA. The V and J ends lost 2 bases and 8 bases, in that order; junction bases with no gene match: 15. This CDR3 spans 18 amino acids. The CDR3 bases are TGTGCCAGCAGCTTAAGTAGGCGCGGGAGGGCCTTCTCTGGGGAGCTGTTTTTT. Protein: CASSLSRRGRAFSGELFF. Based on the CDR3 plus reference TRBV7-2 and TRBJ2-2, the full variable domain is GAGVSQSPSNKVTEKGKDVELRCDPISGHTALYWYRQSLGQGLEFLIYFQGNSAPDKSGLPSDRFSAERTGGSVSTLTIQRTQQEDSAVYLCASSLSRRGRAFSGELFFGEGSRLTVL.

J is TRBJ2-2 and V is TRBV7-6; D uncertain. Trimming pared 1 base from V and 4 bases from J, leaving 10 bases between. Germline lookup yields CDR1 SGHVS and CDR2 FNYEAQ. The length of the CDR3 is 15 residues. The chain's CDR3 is CASSLDPGSTGELFF. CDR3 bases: TGTGCCAGCAGCTTAGATCCTGGCAGCACCGGGGAGCTGTTTTTT.